The 21 T cell receptor beta chains below all came from one sample that was sequenced in a study of OX40 agonist ivuxolimab in advanced cancers. TCRdb's copy holds only in-frame clones and misses some; the assay was immunoSEQ multiplex PCR. The table has 60,000 to 90,000 clones, more than 90% seen once; the top ten hold 0.3% to 0.4%. This specimen consisted of CD4+ or CD8+ T cells sorted from blood, obtained in a trial of the OX40 agonist ivuxolimab. These receptor sequences come from an adult with an advanced solid tumor such as melanoma, head and neck, liver or kidney cancer.

This rearrangement joins TRBV11-2 to TRBJ2-7; weak D call: TRBD1 (5 bases). Germline CDR1 SGHAT, CDR2 FQNNGV. Trimming cost V 3 bases and J 2 bases, with 11 bases left between them. CDR3 length: 14 residues. CDR3 DNA: TGTGCCAGCAGCTTCGGTAGGGGCGCCTACGAGCAGTACTTC. It specifies CASSFGRGAYEQYF.

This chain joins TRBV6-1 and TRBJ1-6; D is uncertain. Germline assignment: CDR1 MNHNS and CDR2 SASEGT. V was trimmed by 4 bases and J by 5 bases, leaving 15 bases between them. The CDR3 extends over 16 amino acids. The CDR3 DNA follows: TGTGCCAGCAGTGGAGGCGGTACTTGGGATAATTCACCCCTCCACTTT. As protein: CASSGGGTWDNSPLHF.

The sample holds one count of this clone. The chain is built from TRBV5-4 and TRBJ2-2, with TRBD1 identical over 10 bases. This CDR3 has 15 amino acids. Germline CDR1 and CDR2: SGHNT and YYREEE (reference sequence). J gave up 5 bases and V 4 bases, and 5 bases lay outside the gene matches. The CDR3 reads CASSGWTGGTGELFF. The CDR3 DNA reads TGTGCCAGCAGCGGCTGGACAGGGGGTACCGGGGAGCTGTTTTTT.

In this sample, this clone turned up a few times. V usage is TRBV7-2 and J usage is TRBJ1-6, with 8 bases matching TRBD1. The CDR3 spans 16 residues. V lost 5 bases and J lost 9; bases outside the gene matches: 12. From germline, CDR1 is SGHTA and CDR2 FQGNSA. The CDR3, as DNA: TGTGCCAGCAGCATGGACAGGGTAGGGTCAGGTTCACCCCTCCACTTT. Residues: CASSMDRVGSGSPLHF.

The gene calls are TRBV29-1 and TRBJ2-5, with D perhaps being TRBD1 or TRBD2 (5 bases each). The CDR3 length is 12 residues. The germline CDR1 and CDR2 sequences are SQVTM and ANQGSEA. Trimming removed 5 bases at V and 4 bases at J, with 11 bases between. CDR3 sequence reads: CSVRAGRETQYF. The CDR3 bases are TGCAGCGTTCGGGCAGGGAGAGAGACCCAGTACTTC.

CDR3 amino acids: CASSLNPLNEQFF. CDR3 in DNA: TGTGCCAGCAGTCTTAACCCGTTGAATGAGCAGTTCTTC. The rearrangement uses TRBV11-2 and TRBJ2-1; D is undetermined. Trimming removed 6 bases from V and 7 bases from J, with 13 bases in between. The CDR3 has 13 amino acids. From germline, CDR1 is SGHAT and CDR2 FQNNGV.

The chain has TRBV7-2 and TRBJ1-1; D gene ambiguous. Trimming pared 2 bases from V and 8 bases from J, leaving 9 bases between. CDR1 and CDR2 from the germline V gene are SGHTA and FQGNSA. The CDR3 extends over 12 amino acids. This chain's CDR3 is CASSLSLREAFF. In nucleotides, the CDR3 is TGTGCCAGCAGCTTAAGCCTTAGGGAAGCTTTCTTT.

About this clone: The junction and the germline gene differ at one end; a read error may be behind it. CDR3: CASSYSGQGDLFCF. CDR3 nucleotide sequence: TGTGCCAGCAGTTACTCCGGACAGGGGGACTTATTTTGCTTC. The V call is TRBV6-9, the J call TRBJ2-7; 10 bases line up with TRBD1. Per the germline V gene, CDR1 is MNHGY and CDR2 is SVAAGI. The CDR3 contains 14 residues.

The chain recombines TRBV19 with TRBJ1-5; a possible D gene is TRBD1 (6 bases). The CDR3 contains 15 residues. Trimming stripped 6 bases from V and 0 bases from J, with 12 bases between. Germline lookup yields CDR1 LNHDA and CDR2 SQIVND (reference sequence). The CDR3 loop reads CASRTGSPSNQPQHF. The CDR3 DNA sequence: TGTGCCAGTAGAACAGGGTCCCCTAGCAATCAGCCCCAGCATTTT.

V and J are TRBV29-1 and TRBJ2-7; 9 bases match TRBD1. This CDR3 contains 13 residues. Germline V lookup: CDR1 SQVTM, CDR2 ANQGSEA. V shed 7 bases, J shed 5 bases, and the junction held 9 bases outside the gene matches. The CDR3 coding sequence is TGCAGCGCACGGGACAGGGAAAAAAACGAGCAGTACTTC. It specifies CSARDREKNEQYF.

The chain carries TRBV29-1 and TRBJ2-1; D call uncertain. Germline CDR1 is SQVTM and CDR2 is ANQGSEA. The V end lost 6 bases, the J end lost 13 bases, and 13 bases lay between the germline ends. This CDR3 spans 10 amino acids. CDR3 bases: TGCAGCGTCGTTAACTACATCCAGTTCTTC. It translates to CSVVNYIQFF.

The chain couples TRBV7-8 to TRBJ1-1; 7 bases agree with TRBD1. Germline lookup yields CDR1 SGHVS and CDR2 FQNEAQ. The length of the CDR3 is 14 residues. Trimming cost V 1 base and J 1 base; bases outside gene matches: 0. In DNA form, the CDR3 reads TGTGCCAGCAGCTTAGGGACAGGGAACACTGAAGCTTTCTTT. Protein product: CASSLGTGNTEAFF.

V and J are TRBV30 and TRBJ2-6; D unresolved. The germline CDR1 and CDR2 sequences are GTSNPN and SVGIG (reference sequence). The V gene lost 2 bases and the J gene lost 2 bases, with 13 bases spanning the gap. CDR3 size: 16 residues. CDR3 in DNA: TGTGCCTGGAGTCGCCAGAGTACACCTGGGGCCAACGTCCTGACTTTC. Encoded protein: CAWSRQSTPGANVLTF.

This chain joins TRBV19 and TRBJ1-5; D ambiguous. The CDR3 length is 14 residues. V was trimmed by 10 bases and J by 3 bases, leaving 16 bases between them. Germline V lookup: CDR1 LNHDA, CDR2 SQIVND (reference sequence). The CDR3 sequence is CATCERSNNQPQHF. CDR3 nucleotides: TGTGCCACCTGCGAGCGAAGCAACAATCAGCCCCAGCATTTT.

J is TRBJ2-3 and V is TRBV5-1; D may correspond to TRBD1 or TRBD2 (5 bases each). Trimming took off 4 bases at V and 4 bases at J, with 19 bases between the two ends. CDR3 length equals 16 residues. Germline CDR1 and CDR2: SGHRS and YFSETQ. The CDR3 bases are TGCGCCAGCAGCCCCGCGGGTGTCGGGGCATCAGATACGCAGTATTTT. It specifies CASSPAGVGASDTQYF.

For this clone: The sample contains more than one DNA sequence encoding this CDR3. The genes are TRBV5-1 and TRBJ2-2; TRBD1 agrees at 7 bases. Unmatched junction bases numbered 3, after V lost 4 bases and J lost 0 bases. This CDR3 region has 15 residues. Germline-derived CDR1 and CDR2 are SGHRS and YFSETQ. Here the CDR3 reads CASSPGTANTGELFF. As DNA, the CDR3 is TGCGCCAGCAGCCCGGGGACAGCGAACACCGGGGAGCTGTTTTTT.

The J gene is TRBJ2-7, the V gene TRBV2; D remains unclear. The germline CDR1 and CDR2 sequences are SNHLY and FYNNEI. Trimming pared 5 bases from V and 2 bases from J, leaving 7 bases between. This CDR3 comprises 12 residues. The CDR3 loop reads CASSISTYEQYF. CDR3 in DNA: TGTGCCAGCAGTATTTCAACCTACGAGCAGTACTTC. The full variable domain, its missing parts supplied by reference TRBV2 and TRBJ2-7, is EPEVTQTPSHQVTQMGQEVILRCVPISNHLYFYWYRQILGQKVEFLVSFYNNEISEKSEIFDDQFSVERPDGSNFTLKIRSTKLEDSAMYFCASSISTYEQYFGPGTRLTVT.

CDR3 amino acids: CASSSLPTRAGVNEQFF. In DNA form, the CDR3 reads TGTGCCAGCAGTTCCCTACCCACAAGGGCAGGGGTCAATGAGCAGTTCTTC. V gene TRBV27 combines with J gene TRBJ2-1, with D maybe TRBD1 (6 bases). CDR1 and CDR2 from the germline V gene are MNHEY and SMNVEV (reference sequence). V shed 4 bases and J shed 6 bases, with 22 bases lying between them. The length of the CDR3 is 17 residues.

The V gene is TRBV9, the J gene TRBJ2-2; 7 nucleotides match TRBD1. CDR3 length equals 17 residues. V trimming: 3 bases; J trimming: 2 bases; junction bases outside the gene matches: 10. Germline-derived CDR1 and CDR2 are SGDLS and YYNGEE. This chain's CDR3 is CASSASRQGRNTGELFF. The CDR3 DNA sequence: TGTGCCAGCAGCGCTTCTCGACAGGGAAGAAACACCGGGGAGCTGTTTTTT.

This clone was counted only a few times. CDR3 loop: CASSYSRASYSPLHF. The CDR3 bases are TGTGCCAGCAGTTACTCCCGAGCCTCTTATTCACCCCTCCACTTT. The chain employs TRBV6-5 and TRBJ1-6; D not certain. Germline V gene lookup returns CDR1 MNHEY and CDR2 SVGAGI. The CDR3 has 15 residues. The ends were cut back, 0 bases at V and 8 bases at J, with 11 bases in the middle.

This rearrangement joins TRBV5-1 to TRBJ2-5, with 9 bases matching TRBD2. This CDR3 spans 15 amino acids. CDR1 and CDR2 from the germline V gene are SGHRS and YFSETQ. V trimming: 2 bases; J trimming: 4 bases; junction bases outside the gene matches: 6. The CDR3 nucleotides read TGCGCCAGCAGCTTTGCGGGGGGGCAAATAGAGACCCAGTACTTC. Translation: CASSFAGGQIETQYF.